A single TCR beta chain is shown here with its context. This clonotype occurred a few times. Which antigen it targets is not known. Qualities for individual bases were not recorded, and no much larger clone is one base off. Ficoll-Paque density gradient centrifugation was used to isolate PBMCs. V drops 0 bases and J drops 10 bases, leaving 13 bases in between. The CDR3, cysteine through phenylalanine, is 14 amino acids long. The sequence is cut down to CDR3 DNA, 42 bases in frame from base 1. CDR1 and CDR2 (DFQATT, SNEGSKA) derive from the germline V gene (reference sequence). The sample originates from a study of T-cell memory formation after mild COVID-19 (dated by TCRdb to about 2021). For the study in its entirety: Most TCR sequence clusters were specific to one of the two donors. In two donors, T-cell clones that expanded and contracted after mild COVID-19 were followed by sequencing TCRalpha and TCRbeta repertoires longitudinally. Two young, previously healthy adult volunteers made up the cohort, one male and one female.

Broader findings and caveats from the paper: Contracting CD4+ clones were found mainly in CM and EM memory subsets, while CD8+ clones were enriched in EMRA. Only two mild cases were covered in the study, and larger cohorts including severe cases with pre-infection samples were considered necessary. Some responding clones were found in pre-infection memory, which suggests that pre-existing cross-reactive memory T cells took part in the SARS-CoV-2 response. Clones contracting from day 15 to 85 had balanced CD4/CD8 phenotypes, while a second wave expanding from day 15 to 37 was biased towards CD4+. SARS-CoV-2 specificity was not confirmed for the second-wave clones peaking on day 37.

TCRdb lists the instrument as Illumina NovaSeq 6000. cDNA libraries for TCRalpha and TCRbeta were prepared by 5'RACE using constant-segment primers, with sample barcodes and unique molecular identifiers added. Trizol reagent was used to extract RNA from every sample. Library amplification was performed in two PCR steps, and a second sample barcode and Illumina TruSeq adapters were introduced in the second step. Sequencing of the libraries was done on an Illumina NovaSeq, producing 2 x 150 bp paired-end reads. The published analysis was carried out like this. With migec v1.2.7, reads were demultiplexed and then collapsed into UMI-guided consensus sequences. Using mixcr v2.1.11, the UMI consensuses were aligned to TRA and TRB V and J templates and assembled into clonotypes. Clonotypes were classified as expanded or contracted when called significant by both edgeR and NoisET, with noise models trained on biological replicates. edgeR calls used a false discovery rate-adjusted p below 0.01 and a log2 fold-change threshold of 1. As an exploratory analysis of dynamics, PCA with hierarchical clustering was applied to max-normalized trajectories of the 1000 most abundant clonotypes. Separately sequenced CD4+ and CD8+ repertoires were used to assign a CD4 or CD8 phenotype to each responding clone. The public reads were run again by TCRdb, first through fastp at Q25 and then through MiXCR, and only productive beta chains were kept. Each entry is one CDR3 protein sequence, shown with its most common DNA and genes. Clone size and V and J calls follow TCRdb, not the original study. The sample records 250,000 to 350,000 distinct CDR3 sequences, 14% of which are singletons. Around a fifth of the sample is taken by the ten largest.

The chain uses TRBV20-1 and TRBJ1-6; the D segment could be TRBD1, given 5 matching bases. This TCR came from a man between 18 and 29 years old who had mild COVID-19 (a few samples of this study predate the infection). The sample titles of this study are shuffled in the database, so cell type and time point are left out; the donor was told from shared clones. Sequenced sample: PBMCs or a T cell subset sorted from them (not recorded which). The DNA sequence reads TGCAGTGCTAGAGAAAGAGGGGCTCAATCACCCCTCCACTTT. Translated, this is CSARERGAQSPLHF.